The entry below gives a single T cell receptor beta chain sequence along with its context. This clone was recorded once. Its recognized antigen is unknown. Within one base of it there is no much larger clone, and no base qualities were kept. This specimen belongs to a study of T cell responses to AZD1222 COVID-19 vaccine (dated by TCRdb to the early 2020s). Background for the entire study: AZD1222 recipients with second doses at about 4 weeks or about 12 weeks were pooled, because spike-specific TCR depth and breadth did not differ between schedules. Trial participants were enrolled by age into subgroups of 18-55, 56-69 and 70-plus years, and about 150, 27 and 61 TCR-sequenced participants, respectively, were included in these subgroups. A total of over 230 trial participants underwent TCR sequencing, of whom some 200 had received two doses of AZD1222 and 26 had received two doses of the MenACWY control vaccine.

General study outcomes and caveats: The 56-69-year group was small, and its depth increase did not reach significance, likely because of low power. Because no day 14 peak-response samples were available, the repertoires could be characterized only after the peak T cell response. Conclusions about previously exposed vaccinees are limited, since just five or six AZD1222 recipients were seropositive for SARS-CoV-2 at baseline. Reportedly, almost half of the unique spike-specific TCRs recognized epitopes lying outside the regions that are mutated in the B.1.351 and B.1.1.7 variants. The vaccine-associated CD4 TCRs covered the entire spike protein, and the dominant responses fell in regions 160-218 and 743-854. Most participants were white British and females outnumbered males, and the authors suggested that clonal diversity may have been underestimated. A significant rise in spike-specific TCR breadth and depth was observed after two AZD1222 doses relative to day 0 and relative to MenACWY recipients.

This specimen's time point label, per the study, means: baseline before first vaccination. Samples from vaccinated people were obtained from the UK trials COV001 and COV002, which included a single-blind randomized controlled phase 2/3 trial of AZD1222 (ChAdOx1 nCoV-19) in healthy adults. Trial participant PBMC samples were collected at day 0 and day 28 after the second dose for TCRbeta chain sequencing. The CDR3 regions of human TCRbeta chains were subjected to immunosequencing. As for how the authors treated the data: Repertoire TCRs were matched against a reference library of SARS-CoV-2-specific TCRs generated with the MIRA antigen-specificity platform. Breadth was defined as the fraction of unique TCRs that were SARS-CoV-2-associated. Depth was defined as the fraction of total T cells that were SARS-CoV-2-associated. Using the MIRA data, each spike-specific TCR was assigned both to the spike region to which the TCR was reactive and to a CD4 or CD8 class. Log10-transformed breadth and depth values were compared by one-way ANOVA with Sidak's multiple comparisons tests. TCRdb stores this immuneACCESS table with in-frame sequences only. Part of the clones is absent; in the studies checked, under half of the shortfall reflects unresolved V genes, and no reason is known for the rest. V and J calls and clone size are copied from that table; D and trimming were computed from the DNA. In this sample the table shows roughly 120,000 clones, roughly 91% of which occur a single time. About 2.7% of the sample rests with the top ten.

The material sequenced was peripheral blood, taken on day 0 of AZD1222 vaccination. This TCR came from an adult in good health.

The nucleotide sequence reads TGTGCCAGCAGTTACACCCAGACTCGACGGGCGCAGTACTTC. Its product reads: CASSYTQTRRAQYF. This sequence uses TRBV6-6 and TRBJ2-7, with the D segment identity uncertain. Counted from cysteine to phenylalanine, this CDR3 has 14 amino acids. Only the CDR3 part of the read is kept: 42 bases, read in frame from the first base. Trimming costs V 2 bases and J 9 bases, and their ends lie 17 bases apart. Sequences MNHNY (CDR1) and SVGAGI (CDR2) are obtained from the germline V gene (reference sequence).